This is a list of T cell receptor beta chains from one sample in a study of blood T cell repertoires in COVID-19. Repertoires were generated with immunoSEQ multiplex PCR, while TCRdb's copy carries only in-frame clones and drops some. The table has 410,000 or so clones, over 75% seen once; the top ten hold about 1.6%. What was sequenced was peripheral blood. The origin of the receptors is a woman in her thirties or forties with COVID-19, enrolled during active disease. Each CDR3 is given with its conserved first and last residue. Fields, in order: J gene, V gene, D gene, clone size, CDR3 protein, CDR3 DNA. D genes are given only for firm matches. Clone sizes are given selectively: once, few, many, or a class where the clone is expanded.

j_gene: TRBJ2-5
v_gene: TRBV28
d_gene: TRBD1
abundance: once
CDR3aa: CASSYTTGGYQETQYF
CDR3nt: TGTGCCAGCAGTTATACCACAGGGGGGTACCAAGAGACCCAGTACTTC

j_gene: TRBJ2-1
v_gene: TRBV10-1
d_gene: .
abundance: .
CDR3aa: CASSDWGVPSYNEQFF
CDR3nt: TGCGCCAGCAGTGACTGGGGGGTACCCTCCTACAATGAGCAGTTCTTC

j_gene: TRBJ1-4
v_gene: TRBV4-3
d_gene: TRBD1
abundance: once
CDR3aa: CASSPRQGIGEKLFF
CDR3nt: TGCGCCAGCAGCCCTCGACAGGGCATCGGTGAAAAACTGTTTTTT

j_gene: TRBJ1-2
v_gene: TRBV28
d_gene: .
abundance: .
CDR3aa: CASSFGDPSGGYGYTF
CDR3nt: TGTGCCAGCAGTTTCGGGGACCCTTCGGGGGGGTATGGCTACACCTTC

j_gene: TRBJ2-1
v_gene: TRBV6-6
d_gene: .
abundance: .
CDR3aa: CASSPSYNEQFF
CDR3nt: TGTGCCAGCAGCCCTTCCTACAATGAGCAGTTCTTC

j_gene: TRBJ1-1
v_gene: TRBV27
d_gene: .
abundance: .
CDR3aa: CASSLARLSTEAFF
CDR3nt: TGTGCCAGCAGTTTAGCCCGACTGTCCACTGAAGCTTTCTTT

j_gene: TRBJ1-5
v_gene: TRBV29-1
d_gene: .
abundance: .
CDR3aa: CSVIFSGGAYQPQHF
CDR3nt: TGCAGCGTTATCTTCTCCGGGGGGGCCTATCAGCCCCAGCATTTT

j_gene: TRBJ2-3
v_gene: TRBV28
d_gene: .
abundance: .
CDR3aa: CASKWTASTDTQYF
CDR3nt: TGTGCCAGCAAGTGGACAGCTAGCACAGATACGCAGTATTTT

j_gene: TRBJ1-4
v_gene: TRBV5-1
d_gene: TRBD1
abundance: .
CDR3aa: CASSLGLLRTGKGEKLFF
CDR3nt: TGCGCCAGCAGCTTGGGGCTTCTAAGGACAGGGAAAGGTGAAAAACTGTTTTTT

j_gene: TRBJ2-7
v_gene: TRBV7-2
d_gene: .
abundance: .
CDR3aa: CASSTQPPGSTYEQYF
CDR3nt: TGTGCCAGCAGCACGCAACCTCCGGGATCCACCTACGAGCAGTACTTC

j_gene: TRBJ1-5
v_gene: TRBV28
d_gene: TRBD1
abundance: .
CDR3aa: CASSLDRGGSNQPQHF
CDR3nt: TGTGCCAGCAGTCTCGACAGGGGAGGGAGCAATCAGCCCCAGCATTTT

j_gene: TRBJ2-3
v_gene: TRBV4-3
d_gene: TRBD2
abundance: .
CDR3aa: CASSQEFLAGEPYTDTQYF
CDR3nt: TGCGCCAGCAGCCAAGAGTTCCTAGCGGGAGAACCATACACAGATACGCAGTATTTT

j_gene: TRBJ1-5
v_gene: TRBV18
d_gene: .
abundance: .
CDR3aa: CASSPPSGDQPQHF
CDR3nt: TGTGCCAGCTCACCACCGTCCGGGGATCAGCCCCAGCATTTT

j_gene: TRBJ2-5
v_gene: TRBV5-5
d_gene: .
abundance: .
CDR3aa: CASSLIGGRGEETQYF
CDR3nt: TGTGCCAGCAGCTTGATCGGTGGCAGGGGGGAGGAGACCCAGTACTTC

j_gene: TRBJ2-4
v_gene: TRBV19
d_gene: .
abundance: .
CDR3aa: CASSIDAGSDIQYF
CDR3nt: TGTGCCAGTAGTATTGACGCAGGGTCGGACATTCAGTACTTC

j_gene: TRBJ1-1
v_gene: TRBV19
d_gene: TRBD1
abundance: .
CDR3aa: CASSGTANTEAFF
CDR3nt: TGTGCCAGTTCCGGGACAGCGAACACTGAAGCTTTCTTT

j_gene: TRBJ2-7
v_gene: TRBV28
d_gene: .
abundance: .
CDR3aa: CASSLGWGRAGRIEQYF
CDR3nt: TGTGCCAGCAGTTTGGGTTGGGGTCGGGCGGGAAGAATCGAGCAGTACTTC

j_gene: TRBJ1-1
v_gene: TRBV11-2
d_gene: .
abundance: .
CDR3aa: CASSLVSGGTEAFF
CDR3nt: TGTGCCAGCAGCTTAGTTTCGGGGGGCACTGAAGCTTTCTTT

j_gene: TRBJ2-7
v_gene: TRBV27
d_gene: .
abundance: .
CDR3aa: CASSFAVGNYEQYF
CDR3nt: TGTGCCAGCAGTTTCGCAGTTGGTAACTACGAGCAGTACTTC

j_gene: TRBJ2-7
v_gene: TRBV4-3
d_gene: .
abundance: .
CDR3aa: CASSQAWRGGYEQYF
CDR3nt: TGCGCCAGCAGCCAGGCATGGCGAGGGGGCTACGAGCAGTACTTC

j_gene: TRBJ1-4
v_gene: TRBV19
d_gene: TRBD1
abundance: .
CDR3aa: CASSSRDRSTF
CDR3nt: TGTGCCAGTAGTTCCCGGGACAGAAGCACTTTT

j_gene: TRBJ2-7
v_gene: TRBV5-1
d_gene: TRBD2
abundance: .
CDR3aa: CASSPGTSGIYEQYF
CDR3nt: TGCGCCAGCAGCCCAGGGACTAGCGGGATCTACGAGCAGTACTTC

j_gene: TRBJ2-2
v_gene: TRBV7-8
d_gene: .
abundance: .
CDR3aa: CASSLRQVAVTNTGELFF
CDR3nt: TGTGCCAGCAGCTTAAGGCAAGTGGCGGTCACGAACACCGGGGAGCTGTTTTTT

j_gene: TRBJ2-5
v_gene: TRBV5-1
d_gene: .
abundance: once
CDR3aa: CASSLARLPTYQETQYF
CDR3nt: TGCGCCAGCAGCTTGGCCAGACTACCGACTTACCAAGAGACCCAGTACTTC

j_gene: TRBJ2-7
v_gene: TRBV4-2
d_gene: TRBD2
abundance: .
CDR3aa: CASSPSGGGSYEQYF
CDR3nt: TGTGCCAGCAGCCCTAGCGGGGGGGGTTCCTACGAGCAGTACTTC

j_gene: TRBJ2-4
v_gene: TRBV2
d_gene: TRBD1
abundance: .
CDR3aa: CASSEPDRGKAKNIQYF
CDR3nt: TGTGCCAGCAGTGAACCGGACAGGGGGAAGGCCAAAAACATTCAGTACTTC

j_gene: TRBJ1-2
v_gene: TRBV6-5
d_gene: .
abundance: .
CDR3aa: CASSLGSGAGYTF
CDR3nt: TGTGCCAGCAGCCTAGGGTCAGGGGCGGGCTACACCTTC

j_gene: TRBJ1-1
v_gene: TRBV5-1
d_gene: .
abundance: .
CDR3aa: CASKGDMNTEAFF
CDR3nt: TGCGCCAGCAAAGGGGACATGAACACTGAAGCTTTCTTT

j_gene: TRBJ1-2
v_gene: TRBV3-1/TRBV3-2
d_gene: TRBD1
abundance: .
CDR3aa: CASSPSGTGWYGYTF
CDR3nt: TGTGCCAGCAGCCCAAGTGGGACAGGGTGGTATGGCTACACCTTC

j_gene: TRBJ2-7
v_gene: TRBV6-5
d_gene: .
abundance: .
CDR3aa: CASRPGSRLTYEQYF
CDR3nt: TGTGCCAGCAGACCAGGGTCCCGGCTGACCTACGAGCAGTACTTC

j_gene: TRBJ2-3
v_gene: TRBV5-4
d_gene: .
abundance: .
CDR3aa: CASSWGRYTDTQYF
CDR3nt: TGTGCCAGCAGCTGGGGCCGGTACACAGATACGCAGTATTTT

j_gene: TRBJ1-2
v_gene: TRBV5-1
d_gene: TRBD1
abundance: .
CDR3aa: CASSPQGADYGYTF
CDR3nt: TGCGCCAGCAGCCCGCAGGGGGCGGACTATGGCTACACCTTC

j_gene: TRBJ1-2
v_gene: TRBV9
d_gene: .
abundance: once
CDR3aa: CASSVAPGAFPNYGYTF
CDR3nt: TGTGCCAGCAGCGTAGCCCCAGGGGCCTTCCCTAACTATGGCTACACCTTC

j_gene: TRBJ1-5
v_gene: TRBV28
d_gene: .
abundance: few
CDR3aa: CASSSPDRVVQPQHF
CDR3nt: TGTGCCAGCAGTTCCCCGGACAGAGTTGTTCAGCCCCAGCATTTT

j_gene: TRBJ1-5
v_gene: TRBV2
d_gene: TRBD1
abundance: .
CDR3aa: CASSEQGGSNQPQHF
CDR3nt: TGTGCCAGCAGTGAACAGGGGGGTAGCAATCAGCCCCAGCATTTT

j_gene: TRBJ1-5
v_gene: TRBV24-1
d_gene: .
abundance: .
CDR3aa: CATSDKGVMSNQPQHF
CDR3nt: TGTGCCACCAGTGATAAAGGGGTCATGAGCAATCAGCCCCAGCATTTT

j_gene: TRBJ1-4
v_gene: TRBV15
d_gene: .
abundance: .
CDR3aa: CATTERGYTNEKLFF
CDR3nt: TGTGCCACCACCGAGAGGGGGTACACTAATGAAAAACTGTTTTTT

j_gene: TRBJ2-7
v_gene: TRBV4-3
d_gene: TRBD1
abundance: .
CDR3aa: CASSQDRGRDEQYF
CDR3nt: TGCGCCAGCAGCCAGGACAGGGGGCGCGACGAGCAGTACTTC

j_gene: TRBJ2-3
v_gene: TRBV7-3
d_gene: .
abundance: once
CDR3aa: CASSLGSEDTQYF
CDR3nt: TGTGCCAGCAGCTTAGGGTCGGAGGATACGCAGTATTTT

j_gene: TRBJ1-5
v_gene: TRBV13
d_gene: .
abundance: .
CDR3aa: CASAKTENQPQHF
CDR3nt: TGTGCCAGCGCTAAGACAGAAAATCAGCCCCAGCATTTT

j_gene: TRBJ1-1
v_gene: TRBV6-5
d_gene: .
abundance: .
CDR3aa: CASSRDREAFF
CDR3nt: TGTGCCAGCAGCCGAGACAGGGAAGCTTTCTTT

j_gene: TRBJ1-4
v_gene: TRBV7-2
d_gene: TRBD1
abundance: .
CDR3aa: CASSSMGTGTNEKLFF
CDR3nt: TGTGCCAGCAGCTCAATGGGGACAGGGACTAATGAAAAACTGTTTTTT

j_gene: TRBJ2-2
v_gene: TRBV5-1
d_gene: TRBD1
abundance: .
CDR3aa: CASSLPAGGAMGGELFF
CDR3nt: TGCGCCAGCAGCTTGCCGGCAGGGGGCGCCATGGGCGGGGAGCTGTTTTTT